A single sample gave rise to the 2 T cell receptor beta chains below, sequenced in a study of T-cell reconstitution after alpha-beta-depleted transplantation in children. For TCRbeta, the library was prepared with unique molecular identifiers. TCRdb re-analysed the PCR reads in MiXCR, keeping a single row per CDR3 protein. The table lists about 980,000 distinct CDR3 sequences, about 26% of them singletons, with roughly 28% in the top ten. This specimen was PBMCs, mostly from graft donor cells, taken 360 days after TCRalphabeta/CD19-depleted stem cell transplant. The receptors here all came from a boy under two years old who had a stem cell transplant for SCID, so the T cells may come from the graft donor.

The rearrangement uses TRBV27 and TRBJ1-2; maybe TRBD1 (6 bases). V gave up 6 bases and J gave up 8 bases, with 16 bases separating them. Per the germline V gene, CDR1 is MNHEY and CDR2 is SMNVEV (reference sequence). CDR3 length: 13 residues. CDR3 residues: CASRKSTGSGYTF. CDR3 sequence (DNA): TGTGCCAGCAGGAAGAGCACAGGGAGCGGCTACACCTTC.

The chain links TRBV10-3 to TRBJ2-3; D might be TRBD1 (5 bases). CDR1 ENHRY and CDR2 SYGVKD come from the germline V gene. V lost 8 bases and J lost 0, with 9 bases in between. The CDR3 runs to 13 residues. CDR3 DNA: TGTGCCATCGGGCCAGGGAGCACAGATACGCAGTATTTT. Translated: CAIGPGSTDTQYF.